This TCR beta chain was observed in a study of radiotherapy plus CTLA-4 blockade in lung cancer. For the study at large: Objective responses emerged in about 20% of patients, and around 30% attained disease control.

The germline gives CDR1 MDHEN, CDR2 SYDVKM. The length of the CDR3 is 17 residues. Trimming removed 4 bases from V and 0 bases from J; junction bases left unmatched: 9. General study points: Tumor-origin TCR clones grew in blood after radiotherapy plus ipilimumab. Early blood T cell clone dynamics reportedly forecast response best, with interferon-beta.

TCRdb's copy holds only in-frame clones and misses some; the assay was immunoSEQ multiplex PCR. In the table there are tens of thousands of clones, roughly 87% of which are singletons. Concerning this clone itself: Its target is unknown.

The chain recombines TRBV28 with TRBJ2-3; 8 nucleotides match TRBD1. This sample comprised peripheral blood, obtained from a patient treated with radiotherapy plus ipilimumab. This receptor was obtained from a human donor with non-small cell lung cancer who had stable disease on radiotherapy plus ipilimumab. The CDR3 nucleotides are TGTGCCAGCAGTTCCGCTCCCGGGACAGGAAGCACAGATACGCAGTATTTT. This gives the protein CASSSAPGTGSTDTQYF.